A single sample gave rise to the 29 T cell receptor beta chains below, sequenced in a study of cytomegalovirus exposure and HLA in healthy donors. The protocol was immunoSEQ multiplex PCR, while the TCRdb copy is restricted to in-frame clones and leaves out a portion. Of 130,000 to 150,000 clones in the sample, 85% to 90% were seen once. The sequencing input was PBMCs. These receptors were taken from a young woman in good health and CMV-seropositive.

The V gene is TRBV2, the J gene TRBJ1-5; D ambiguous. Germline V gene sequence: CDR1 SNHLY, CDR2 FYNNEI. The CDR3 has 13 amino acids. The V gene lost 6 bases and the J gene lost 0 bases, with 6 bases spanning the gap. The CDR3 region has the DNA TGTGCCAGCAGCCGTTATAGCAATCAGCCCCAGCATTTT. Residues: CASSRYSNQPQHF. Full variable domain (missing parts from reference TRBV2 and TRBJ1-5): EPEVTQTPSHQVTQMGQEVILRCVPISNHLYFYWYRQILGQKVEFLVSFYNNEISEKSEIFDDQFSVERPDGSNFTLKIRSTKLEDSAMYFCASSRYSNQPQHFGDGTRLSIL.

The V gene is TRBV11-2, the J gene TRBJ2-1, with 16 bases identical to TRBD2. The CDR3 runs 18 residues. V lost 2 bases to trimming and J lost 9 bases; unmatched junction nucleotides: 10. The germline V gene has CDR1 SGHAT and CDR2 FQNNGV. CDR3 protein: CASSLIPGTSGGATEQFF. The CDR3 nucleotides read TGTGCCAGCAGCTTAATCCCCGGGACTAGCGGGGGGGCCACTGAGCAGTTCTTC.

This CDR3 reads CASSLVGLVLTDTQYF. The CDR3 nucleotides read TGTGCCAGCAGTTTAGTAGGACTAGTTCTCACAGATACGCAGTATTTT. V gene TRBV28 combines with J gene TRBJ2-3; 7 bases are a match to TRBD2. V lost 2 bases and J lost 2; bases outside the gene matches: 7. Per germline, CDR1 MDHEN and CDR2 SYDVKM. This CDR3 is built from 16 residues.

J is TRBJ1-5 and V is TRBV30; unclear D gene. The CDR3 is 12 residues long. Germline V gene sequence: CDR1 GTSNPN, CDR2 SVGIG (reference sequence). The V gene lost 3 bases and the J gene lost 7 bases, with 10 bases spanning the gap. Written as DNA, the CDR3 is TGTGCCTGGAGGAGGGCGGGACAGCCCCAGCATTTT. Amino acid sequence: CAWRRAGQPQHF.

This chain links TRBV2 with TRBJ1-5; D is possibly TRBD1 (5 bases). The CDR3 contains 12 residues. V was shortened by 8 bases and J by 7 bases, with 12 bases between the two germline ends. Germline CDR1 SNHLY, CDR2 FYNNEI. The CDR3 protein is CASGAGGQPQHF. The CDR3 bases are TGTGCCAGCGGGGCGGGGGGGCAGCCCCAGCATTTT.

The rearrangement links TRBV6-1 to TRBJ2-4, with 8 bases that match TRBD1. Germline CDR1 MNHNS, CDR2 SASEGT. The V gene end was trimmed by 8 bases and the J gene end by 7 bases; junction bases not matched to a gene: 7. The CDR3 extends over 13 amino acids. The CDR3 protein is CASFGQGTNIQYF. In DNA form, the CDR3 reads TGTGCCAGCTTCGGACAGGGTACGAACATTCAGTACTTC.

A few counts support this clone. The chain has TRBV4-3 and TRBJ2-1; weak D call: TRBD2 (6 bases). Germline V gene data show CDR1 as LGHNA and CDR2 as YSLEER. Trimming cost V 0 bases and J 1 base, with 13 bases left between them. This CDR3 region has 17 residues. The CDR3 nucleotides are TGCGCCAGCAGCCAAGAAGTCGAAGCGGGTTCCTACAATGAGCAGTTCTTC. This translates into CASSQEVEAGSYNEQFF.

This chain links TRBV5-4 with TRBJ2-5; 7 positions agree with TRBD2. This CDR3 spans 15 amino acids. The V segment lost 5 bases and the J segment 5 bases; nucleotides outside the gene matches: 12. CDR1 and CDR2 from the germline V gene are SGHNT and YYREEE (reference sequence). The CDR3 region has the DNA TGTGCCAGCAGGGGGGGGACGCCCTGGTGGGAGACCCAGTACTTC. Amino acids: CASRGGTPWWETQYF.

The chain employs TRBV2 and TRBJ1-5, with a possible D match to TRBD1 (6 bases). V lost 3 bases to trimming and J lost 1 base, with 13 bases between them. The CDR3 has 16 residues. Germline loops: CDR1 SNHLY, CDR2 FYNNEI. The CDR3, as DNA: TGTGCCAGCAGTGACCACCAGGGGATAAGCAATCAGCCCCAGCATTTT. The encoded protein is CASSDHQGISNQPQHF.

The chain recombines TRBV9 with TRBJ2-3; TRBD2 matches at 14 bases. Trimming removed 4 bases from V and 5 bases from J; junction bases left unmatched: 6. The CDR3 covers 16 residues. The V gene's germline CDR1 is SGDLS and CDR2 YYNGEE. Here the CDR3 reads CASSPRGLAGGDTQYF. The CDR3 region has the DNA TGTGCCAGCAGCCCCAGAGGACTAGCGGGGGGAGATACGCAGTATTTT.

The V call is TRBV30, the J call TRBJ2-7, with 7 bases identical to TRBD2. Germline CDR1 and CDR2: GTSNPN and SVGIG (reference sequence). Trimming took 2 bases from V and 0 from J; bases not matched to a gene: 7. The CDR3 loop spans 15 amino acids. CDR3 DNA: TGTGCCTGGAGTTTAAAGCGGGGCAGCTCCTACGAGCAGTACTTC. Its protein is CAWSLKRGSSYEQYF. Combining the CDR3 with reference TRBV30 and TRBJ2-7 gives the whole variable domain SQTIHQWPATLVQPVGSPLSLECTVEGTSNPNLYWYRQAAGRGLQLLFYSVGIGQISSEVPQNLSASRPQDRQFILSSKKLLLSDSGFYLCAWSLKRGSSYEQYFGPGTRLTVT.

J is TRBJ2-3 and V is TRBV10-1, with TRBD2 matching over 14 bases. V trimming: 6 bases; J trimming: 1 base; junction bases outside the gene matches: 6. The CDR3 loop spans 17 amino acids. Germline CDR1 reads WNHNN; CDR2 reads SYGVQD (reference sequence). The CDR3 DNA reads TGCGCCAGCAGGACTAGCGGGGGGGCTAACGGCACAGATACGCAGTATTTT. Translating gives CASRTSGGANGTDTQYF.

The chain is built from TRBV7-2 and TRBJ2-7, with 9 bases matching TRBD2. V lost 3 bases, J lost 2 bases, and 5 bases stayed unmatched. The CDR3 loop spans 15 amino acids. The germline gives CDR1 SGHTA, CDR2 FQGNSA. Here the CDR3 reads CASSFDGTSPYEQYF. The DNA of the CDR3 is TGTGCCAGCAGCTTCGACGGGACTAGCCCCTACGAGCAGTACTTC. Using reference TRBV7-2 and TRBJ2-7 for the parts outside the CDR3, the full variable domain is GAGVSQSPSNKVTEKGKDVELRCDPISGHTALYWYRQSLGQGLEFLIYFQGNSAPDKSGLPSDRFSAERTGGSVSTLTIQRTQQEDSAVYLCASSFDGTSPYEQYFGPGTRLTVT.

V is TRBV9 and J is TRBJ2-3; D gene unclear. The CDR3 has 15 amino acids. Trimming took off 0 bases at V and 2 bases at J, with 10 bases between the two ends. The germline V gene has CDR1 SGDLS and CDR2 YYNGEE. In nucleotides, the CDR3 is TGTGCCAGCAGCGTAGCCGGCAGGTTCACAGATACGCAGTATTTT. Translating it yields CASSVAGRFTDTQYF.

V and J are TRBV5-4 and TRBJ2-3; TRBD2 aligns across 9 bases. Germline V gene lookup returns CDR1 SGHNT and CDR2 YYREEE (reference sequence). V dropped 8 bases and J dropped 5; count of bases not matched to a gene: 12. The CDR3 runs to 15 residues. In DNA, the CDR3 is TGTGCCAGTGTGAAGCGGGGGGCCGAGGGAGATACGCAGTATTTT. Residues: CASVKRGAEGDTQYF.

The CDR3 spells CASSLTGNYGYTF. CDR3 bases: TGTGCCAGCAGCTTGACAGGGAACTATGGCTACACCTTC. The V gene is TRBV6-6, the J gene TRBJ1-2; 7 bases fit TRBD1. The germline V gene encodes CDR1 MNHNY and CDR2 SVGAGI (reference sequence). The CDR3 sequence is 13 residues long. J was trimmed by 2 bases and V by 6 bases; bases with no gene match: 3.

A word on this clone: An end of the junction differs from the germline gene, which may be a read error. The genes are TRBV5-6 and TRBJ1-3, with D hard to call. There are 18 residues in the CDR3. Germline CDR1 is SGHDT and CDR2 is YYEEEE. CDR3 sequence reads: CASTLAVDGGLSGNTIYF. For the CDR3, the DNA is TGTGCCAGCACCTTGGCAGTCGACGGCGGCCTCTCTGGAAACACCATATATTTT. Variable domain in full (rest from reference TRBV5-6 and TRBJ1-3): DAGVTQSPTHLIKTRGQQVTLRCSPKSGHDTVSWYQQALGQGPQFIFQYYEEEERQRGNFPDRFSGHQFPNYSSELNVNALLLGDSALYLCASTLAVDGGLSGNTIYFGEGSWLTVV.

The chain is built from TRBV21-1 and TRBJ1-6. TRBV21-1 is termed a pseudogene. The CDR3 has 19 amino acids. The CDR3 sequence is CASSVPGQHGGSYNSPLHF. In DNA form, the CDR3 reads TGTGCCAGCAGCGTTCCGGGCCAACACGGGGGTTCCTATAATTCACCCCTCCACTTT.

The rearrangement links TRBV7-8 to TRBJ1-1; 8 positions agree with TRBD1. Germline V gives CDR1 SGHVS, CDR2 FQNEAQ. Losses at the gene ends were 5 bases for V and 11 bases for J; bases not matched to a gene: 7. The CDR3 is 12 amino acids. The CDR3 region has the DNA TGTGCCAGCAGCACCACGACAGGGGAGGCTTTCTTT. Protein: CASSTTTGEAFF. Together with reference TRBV7-8 and TRBJ1-1, the CDR3 gives the full variable domain: GAGVSQSPRYKVAKRGQDVALRCDPISGHVSLFWYQQALGQGPEFLTYFQNEAQLDKSGLPSDRFFAERPEGSVSTLKIQRTQQEDSAVYLCASSTTTGEAFFGQGTRLTVV.

About this clone: The DNA is omitted, as the CDR3 cannot be located on it reliably, and the CDR3 follows TCRdb's listing. The V gene is TRBV7-9, the J gene TRBJ2-7; the table assigns TRBD1, which was not confirmed against the DNA. Germline loops: CDR1 SEHNR, CDR2 FQNEAQ (reference sequence). The CDR3 is 15 residues long, counting both termini. CDR3 residues: CASSLSSGQGYEQYF.

The CDR3 spells CASSYVGTGKHEQYF. The CDR3 DNA sequence: TGTGCCAGCAGTTATGTGGGGACAGGGAAGCACGAGCAGTACTTC. The chain links TRBV6-5 to TRBJ2-7; 9 bases are shared with TRBD1. The germline V gene encodes CDR1 MNHEY and CDR2 SVGAGI. V was pared by 3 bases and J by 5 bases, with 8 bases of the junction left unmatched. The length of the CDR3 is 15 residues.

The V gene is TRBV5-1, the J gene TRBJ1-2, with 7 bases fitting TRBD1. Germline CDR1 SGHRS, CDR2 YFSETQ. The CDR3 runs to 16 residues. Unmatched junction bases numbered 10, after V lost 4 bases and J lost 1 base. The CDR3 nucleotides read TGCGCCAGCAGCCGGTTGGGGGACAGCTTTAACTATGGCTACACCTTC. Amino acids: CASSRLGDSFNYGYTF.

The V gene is TRBV28, the J gene TRBJ2-4, with 8 bases matching TRBD2. V lost 6 bases and J lost 2; bases outside the gene matches: 12. The CDR3 loop spans 17 amino acids. From germline, CDR1 is MDHEN and CDR2 SYDVKM. CDR3 protein: CASSDLLAGRTKNIQYF. CDR3 DNA sequence: TGTGCCAGCAGCGACCTCCTAGCGGGTCGGACCAAAAACATTCAGTACTTC.

The V call is TRBV7-2, the J call TRBJ2-1; 7 positions agree with TRBD2. Unmatched junction bases numbered 8, after V lost 3 bases and J lost 9 bases. This CDR3 is built from 14 residues. Germline V gives CDR1 SGHTA, CDR2 FQGNSA. In DNA, the CDR3 is TGTGCCAGCAGCTTCTCGGGAGGTGGTAGTGAGCAGTTCTTC. It translates to CASSFSGGGSEQFF.

The V call is TRBV11-2, the J call TRBJ2-7, with D perhaps TRBD1 (5 bases). The CDR3 totals 15 residues. V dropped 0 bases and J dropped 1 base, with 10 bases sitting between them. Germline CDR1 reads SGHAT; CDR2 reads FQNNGV. The DNA of the CDR3 is TGTGCCAGCAGCTTAGACTGGGCAGGGTCCTACGAGCAGTACTTC. Protein sequence: CASSLDWAGSYEQYF.

In its sample, this clone was seen once. V and J are TRBV6-5 and TRBJ1-4; the match to TRBD1 covers 7 bases. CDR3 length: 15 amino acids. Losses at the gene ends were 0 bases for V and 2 bases for J; bases not matched to a gene: 0. The germline V gene encodes CDR1 MNHEY and CDR2 SVGAGI. The CDR3 DNA sequence: TGTGCCAGCAGTTACTCGACAGGGACTAATGAAAAACTGTTTTTT. It codes for CASSYSTGTNEKLFF.

DNA for the CDR3: TGTGCCAGTAGACAGGACAGTTTCTCCTACGAGCAGTACTTC. Translation: CASRQDSFSYEQYF. The V call is TRBV19, the J call TRBJ2-7; D possibly corresponds to TRBD1 (6 bases). The CDR3 consists of 14 residues. CDR1 and CDR2 from the germline V gene are LNHDA and SQIVND (reference sequence). The V end lost 6 bases, the J end lost 0 bases, and 12 bases lay between the germline ends. Supplemented by reference TRBV19 and TRBJ2-7, the full variable domain reads DGGITQSPKYLFRKEGQNVTLSCEQNLNHDAMYWYRQDPGQGLRLIYYSQIVNDFQKGDIAEGYSVSREKKESFPLTVTSAQKNPTAFYLCASRQDSFSYEQYFGPGTRLTVT.

Only one count was recorded for this clone. The gene calls are TRBV7-8 and TRBJ1-2; maybe TRBD1 (6 bases). V lost 5 bases to trimming and J lost 6 bases, with 13 bases between them. CDR1 and CDR2 from the germline V gene are SGHVS and FQNEAQ. The CDR3 is 13 residues long. CDR3 coding DNA: TGTGCCAGCAGCCCGCAGGGGAATCATGGCTACACCTTC. It specifies CASSPQGNHGYTF.

The rearrangement joins TRBV5-4 to TRBJ2-7, with a weak D call TRBD1 (6 bases). Germline CDR1 and CDR2: SGHNT and YYREEE (reference sequence). The CDR3 contains 16 residues. Trimming cost V 7 bases and J 0 bases, with 20 bases left between them. In DNA form, the CDR3 reads TGTGCCAGCGAGGGGGTTGGGGACACTAGCTCCTACGAGCAGTACTTC. This sequence encodes CASEGVGDTSSYEQYF.